This T cell receptor beta chain appears in the sequencing data of a study of shared clonotypes between healthy human individuals. The CDR3 is 14 residues long. Germline lookup yields CDR1 SGHDN and CDR2 FVKESK. Trimming stripped 2 bases from V and 1 base from J, with 8 bases between. Donors were Caucasian adults residing in Nashville, Tennessee, USA. When replicate PCRs were run on sorted subsets, they used around 200 ng DNA, tens of thousands of T cell genomes. This table comes from immunoSEQ multiplex PCR, and its TCRdb copy is limited to in-frame clones, with some not included. The sample records 550,000 to 700,000 clones, 73% being singletons.

The chain links TRBV14 to TRBJ1-1; no definite D call. This TCR derives from a woman aged 30 to 39 in good health. Sequencing was carried out using memory CD4+ T cells sorted from blood. Subset: CD45RA-negative fraction. CDR3 in amino acids: CASSQNIANTEAFF. In DNA, the CDR3 is TGTGCCAGCAGCCAAAACATAGCGAACACTGAAGCTTTCTTT.